The clone carrying this T cell receptor (beta chain) was found a few times. Antigen specificity is unknown. The CDR3 loop spans 16 amino acids. Deletions cut 7 bases from V and 4 bases from J, with 23 bases between. Germline V gene lookup returns CDR1 SQVTM and CDR2 ANQGSEA. All of the donors were Caucasians in good health. The sample originates from a study of identical twins. Broader study findings: Cross-sectional statistics underpinned the conclusions; the same donors were not followed.

TCRdb reanalysed the 5' RACE reads using MiXCR and keeps one entry per CDR3 protein. This sample has some 560,000 distinct CDR3 sequences, with more than 9% found just once. Another study also made use of these data, one on yellow fever vaccine responses in identical twins. That study reports: Twins reportedly had a vaccine T cell response that seemed partly convergent, partly personalized.

Input material: PBMCs. The TCR originated in a woman aged 18-29 years in good health. The rearrangement joins TRBV29-1 to TRBJ2-1; TRBD1 is a possible D gene (5 bases). CDR3 in amino acids: CSADSTPLPPYNEQFF. CDR3 nucleotides: TGCAGCGCCGACAGCACCCCACTCCCACCTTACAATGAGCAGTTCTTC.